This entry is about one T cell receptor (beta chain). The data stem from a study of control samples from healthy donors and cancer patients. The CDR3 is 14 amino acids. Trimming removed 3 bases at V and 8 bases at J, with 14 bases between. Germline loops: CDR1 SGHAT, CDR2 FQNNGV. Measured with immunoSEQ multiplex PCR; TCRdb has only the in-frame clones, and not every one. The profile shows roughly 400,000 clones, over 75% of them singletons. The sample consisted of PBMCs. The chain couples TRBV11-2 to TRBJ1-3; D remains ambiguous. The sequence came from a middle-aged man with head and neck cancer. As DNA, the CDR3 is TGTGCCAGCAGCTTGGGAAGGTCGGTGGACACCATATATTTT. It yields the protein CASSLGRSVDTIYF.